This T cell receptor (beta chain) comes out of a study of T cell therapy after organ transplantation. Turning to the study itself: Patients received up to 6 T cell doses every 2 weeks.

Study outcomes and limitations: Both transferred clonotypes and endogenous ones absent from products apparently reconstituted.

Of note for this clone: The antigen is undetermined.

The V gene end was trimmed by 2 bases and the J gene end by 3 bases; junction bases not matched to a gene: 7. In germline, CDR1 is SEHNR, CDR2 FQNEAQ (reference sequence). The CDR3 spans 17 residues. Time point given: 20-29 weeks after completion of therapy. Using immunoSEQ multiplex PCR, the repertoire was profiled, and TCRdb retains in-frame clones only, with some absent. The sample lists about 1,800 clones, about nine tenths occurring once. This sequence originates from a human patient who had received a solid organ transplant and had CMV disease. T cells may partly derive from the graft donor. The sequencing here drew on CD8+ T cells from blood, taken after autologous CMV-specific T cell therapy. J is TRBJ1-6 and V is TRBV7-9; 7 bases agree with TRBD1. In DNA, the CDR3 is TGTGCCAGCAGCTTACCCGACAGGGACTTCTATAATTCACCCCTCCACTTT. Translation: CASSLPDRDFYNSPLHF.